This T cell receptor (beta chain) was observed in a study of cytotoxic CD8 clonotypes in ibrutinib-treated CLL. Overall study results and limits: Clonality went up at ibrutinib response and then declined back toward baseline at progression.

Germline assignment: CDR1 SGHRS and CDR2 YFSETQ. The ends lost 4 bases at V and 3 bases at J; junction bases unmatched: 3. The CDR3 length is 14 residues. The intended depth for sequencing was 1 in 200,000 to 1 in 1 million T cells. Assay used: immunoSEQ multiplex PCR; TCRdb lists only in-frame clones, some missing. The data show just over 200,000 clones, about three quarters seen once. On this clone itself: Its antigen is not known.

Specimen: PBMCs, collected after 12 months of ibrutinib treatment. This chain connects TRBV5-1 to TRBJ1-4, with 7 nucleotides matching TRBD1. The TCR was taken from a human donor with chronic lymphocytic leukemia. Here the CDR3 reads CASSVQGSNEKLFF. CDR3 sequence (DNA): TGCGCCAGCAGCGTACAGGGGTCTAATGAAAAACTGTTTTTT.